What follows describes a single TCR beta chain. These data originate in a study of blood T cell repertoires in COVID-19. Measured with immunoSEQ multiplex PCR; TCRdb has only the in-frame clones, and not every one. The sample records 350,000 to 500,000 clones, 70% to 90% being singletons. The CDR3 runs 14 residues. Germline trimming cut 7 bases from V and 6 bases from J; bases unmatched to any gene: 7. The V gene's germline CDR1 is WSHSY and CDR2 SAAADI. The material sequenced was peripheral blood. The receptor's source is a man between 18 and 35 years old with COVID-19, enrolled during active disease. The chain combines TRBV10-2 with TRBJ1-5; 9 bases fit TRBD1. The CDR3 spells CASKDRGRGQPQHF. CDR3 in DNA: TGCGCCAGCAAGGACAGGGGACGGGGTCAGCCCCAGCATTTT.